A single sample is the source of the 2 T cell receptor beta chains below, sequenced in a study of blood T cell repertoires in COVID-19. Clones were read by immunoSEQ multiplex PCR, and TCRdb kept only the in-frame ones, dropping some. The repertoire consists of roughly 230,000 clones, with about four fifths occurring once and the leading ten covering roughly 3.6%. The sample taken for sequencing was PBMCs or T cells enriched from blood (not recorded which). Receptor source: a man aged 50-60 years who had recovered from COVID-19.

This chain joins TRBV28 and TRBJ2-2; D may be TRBD2 (6 bases). This CDR3 is built from 17 residues. The germline gives CDR1 MDHEN, CDR2 SYDVKM. V was shortened by 4 bases and J by 0 bases, with 15 bases between the two germline ends. This CDR3 is CASSSNGLTANTGELFF. CDR3 DNA sequence: TGTGCCAGCAGTTCAAACGGACTAACCGCGAACACCGGGGAGCTGTTTTTT. The entire variable domain, with the rest obtained from reference TRBV28 and TRBJ2-2, is as follows: DVKVTQSSRYLVKRTGEKVFLECVQDMDHENMFWYRQDPGLGLRLIYFSYDVKMKEKGDIPEGYSVSREKKERFSLILESASTNQTSMYLCASSSNGLTANTGELFFGEGSRLTVL.

V and J are TRBV24-1 and TRBJ2-3; 9 bases line up with TRBD1. The V segment lost 3 bases and the J segment 6 bases; nucleotides outside the gene matches: 6. There are 15 residues in the CDR3. Germline values: CDR1 KGHDR, CDR2 SFDVKD. DNA for the CDR3: TGTGCCACCAGTGATCGGGACAGGGTTGCGGATACGCAGTATTTT. The encoded protein is CATSDRDRVADTQYF.